This TCR beta chain was sequenced for a study of blood T cell repertoires in COVID-19. The data were produced by immunoSEQ multiplex PCR, yet TCRdb's version contains in-frame clones alone and is incomplete. The sample gives about 170,000 clones, about 88% of which show up once; 25% to 30% is in the top ten. About this clone: No DNA is shown, since the ends of the CDR3 on it are uncertain; the CDR3 is the one TCRdb lists.

From germline, CDR1 is KGHDR and CDR2 SFDVKD. Both ends counted, the CDR3 spans 15 residues. This TCR was recovered from a man aged 55-75 years with acute or convalescent COVID-19. Sequenced sample: peripheral blood. This chain joins TRBV24-1 and TRBJ1-2; the table's D gene call, TRBD1, was not cross checked with the DNA. This CDR3 is CATSTSGQGRYGYTF.